These 31 T cell receptor beta chains came from one sample sequenced in a study of beta chain features in type 1 diabetes. Points from the study as a whole: Type 1 diabetes patients had TCRB CDR3s that were shorter (moderately but significantly so) in all four CD4+ subsets.

Reverse transcribing all isolated RNA meant expressed TCRB transcripts were sequenced. Sequenced by immunoSEQ multiplex PCR; TCRdb stores in-frame clones only, minus some. The sample lists around 250,000 clones; approximately 15% were seen once. Their antigens remain unidentified. The material sequenced was naive CD4+ T cells from blood. These receptors originate from a man aged 25-45 years with type 1 diabetes.

The genes are TRBV6-6 and TRBJ1-5; TRBD1 agrees at 7 bases. V gave up 4 bases and J gave up 6 bases; unmatched junction bases: 12. Per the germline V gene, CDR1 is MNHNY and CDR2 is SVGAGI (reference sequence). The CDR3 loop spans 16 amino acids. The CDR3 DNA sequence: TGTGCCAGCAGTTTCGAACAGGGGAGTGGCGGTCAGCCCCAGCATTTT. Amino acids: CASSFEQGSGGQPQHF.

In its sample, this clone was seen a few times. The chain is built from TRBV5-1 and TRBJ2-3; TRBD2 agrees at 15 bases. V lost 4 bases and J lost 6; bases outside the gene matches: 3. CDR1 and CDR2 (germline): SGHRS, YFSETQ. This CDR3 is built from 15 residues. This CDR3 is CASSPGTSGRDTQYF. The CDR3 DNA follows: TGCGCCAGCAGCCCCGGGACTAGCGGGAGGGATACGCAGTATTTT.

This clone occurred a few times. The CDR3 here is CASSVDRNQPQHF. Here the CDR3 DNA reads TGCGCCAGCAGCGTAGACAGGAATCAGCCCCAGCATTTT. This chain connects TRBV5-1 to TRBJ1-5; possible D gene TRBD1, 6 bases. The ends were cut back, 4 bases at V and 4 bases at J, with 9 bases in the middle. Germline CDR1 reads SGHRS; CDR2 reads YFSETQ. The CDR3 sequence is 13 residues long.

This chain links TRBV2 with TRBJ2-7, with D unclear. Per the germline V gene, CDR1 is SNHLY and CDR2 is FYNNEI. Trimming shortened V by 3 bases and J by 0 bases, and 9 bases separated the two germline ends. The CDR3 totals 14 residues. CDR3 protein: CASSEQRFSYEQYF. The CDR3 nucleotides read TGTGCCAGCAGTGAGCAGCGATTCTCCTACGAGCAGTACTTC.

In its sample, this clone was seen a few times. The gene calls are TRBV6-5 and TRBJ2-7; the D gene is possibly TRBD1 (5 bases). Trimming stripped 4 bases from V and 6 bases from J, with 16 bases between. CDR1 is MNHEY, CDR2 SVGAGI, per germline. This CDR3 comprises 14 residues. CDR3 coding DNA: TGTGCCAGCAGTTTGCCCCACCAGGGCTCCGAGCAGTACTTC. Protein sequence: CASSLPHQGSEQYF.

The chain uses TRBV6-4 and TRBJ2-1; 10 bases align to TRBD1. The CDR3 spans 17 residues. Germline CDR1 MRHNA, CDR2 SNTAGT. V shed 0 bases and J 8 bases; nucleotides not matched to a gene: 10. CDR3 DNA: TGTGCCAGCAGTGACTCGAAAGGGACAGGGGCAAGGCATGAGCAGTTCTTC. It codes for CASSDSKGTGARHEQFF.

This clone has more than one count but fewer than ten. This chain joins TRBV5-1 and TRBJ2-2, with 8 bases lining up with TRBD2. This CDR3 comprises 15 residues. V trimming: 2 bases; J trimming: 3 bases; junction bases outside the gene matches: 3. CDR1 is SGHRS and CDR2 is YFSETQ in the germline V gene. The CDR3 nucleotides read TGCGCCAGCAGCTTTGACGGGAGGGACACCGGGGAGCTGTTTTTT. Protein sequence: CASSFDGRDTGELFF.

The CDR3, as DNA: TGTGCCAGCAGTTTATCGGGGCTGGCTCCCTACGAGCAGTACTTC. Translating gives CASSLSGLAPYEQYF. V is TRBV27 and J is TRBJ2-7, with D possibly being TRBD1 (5 bases). Germline V gives CDR1 MNHEY, CDR2 SMNVEV (reference sequence). Trimming cost V 0 bases and J 2 bases, with 11 bases left between them. This CDR3 spans 15 amino acids.

The J gene is TRBJ2-1, the V gene TRBV4-2; 9 nucleotides align to TRBD2. Germline values: CDR1 LGHNA, CDR2 YNFKEQ. The V segment lost 1 base and the J segment 7 bases; nucleotides outside the gene matches: 5. The CDR3 loop spans 15 amino acids. CDR3 DNA: TGTGCCAGCAGCCAAGTGGCGGGGGGGCTTAATGAGCAGTTCTTC. This translates into CASSQVAGGLNEQFF.

This clone has more than one count but fewer than ten. The rearrangement uses TRBV9 and TRBJ2-1; the match to TRBD2 covers 11 bases. Germline CDR1 and CDR2: SGDLS and YYNGEE. Trimming at V came to 0 bases and at J to 12 bases, leaving 29 bases not matched to a gene. The CDR3 consists of 22 residues. As DNA, the CDR3 is TGTGCCAGCAGCGTAGGGACAGGCAGACTAGCGGGACTCCCCCTCCTACAATTTGGGCAGTTCTTC. This encodes CASSVGTGRLAGLPLLQFGQFF.

The rearrangement links TRBV5-1 to TRBJ2-3; tentative D call: TRBD2 (6 bases). This CDR3 region has 15 residues. Trimming pared 2 bases from V and 5 bases from J, leaving 15 bases between. Germline V CDR1 and CDR2: SGHRS, YFSETQ. CDR3: CASSFLAGRGDTQYF. The CDR3 DNA reads as TGCGCCAGCAGCTTTCTGGCGGGGAGAGGAGATACGCAGTATTTT.

The gene calls are TRBV2 and TRBJ2-1; D possibly corresponds to TRBD1 (7 bases). V was pared by 6 bases and J by 0 bases, with 12 bases between. The CDR3 runs to 15 residues. Germline V lookup: CDR1 SNHLY, CDR2 FYNNEI. The CDR3 reads CASSGGQTSYNEQFF. DNA of the CDR3: TGTGCCAGCAGCGGGGGACAGACCTCCTACAATGAGCAGTTCTTC.

This clone was observed a handful of times. V usage is TRBV27 and J usage is TRBJ2-7; 9 bases line up with TRBD1. This CDR3 is 15 amino acids long. Germline V gives CDR1 MNHEY, CDR2 SMNVEV (reference sequence). J gave up 4 bases and V 6 bases, and 10 bases lay outside the gene matches. As DNA, the CDR3 is TGTGCCAGCAGCCGCGGACAGGGGCTATTGTACGAGCAGTACTTC. It yields the protein CASSRGQGLLYEQYF.

The table lists this clone with a few counts. This rearrangement joins TRBV15 to TRBJ1-1; 9 nucleotides line up with TRBD1. This CDR3 has 15 residues. Trimming cost V 7 bases and J 3 bases; bases outside gene matches: 9. Germline loops: CDR1 LNHNV, CDR2 YYDKDF (reference sequence). CDR3 in DNA: TGTGCCACCACTACAGGGGGCACAGGGGACACTGAAGCTTTCTTT. This translates into CATTTGGTGDTEAFF.

CDR3 in DNA: TGTGCCAGCAGCTTAATCGGGACGGGAGCCTACGAGCAGTACTTC. This encodes CASSLIGTGAYEQYF. V is TRBV7-9 and J is TRBJ2-7, with D possibly TRBD2 on 6 matching bases. The germline V and J ends were trimmed by 2 bases and 2 bases, with 13 bases remaining between them. This CDR3 is built from 15 residues. Germline V gives CDR1 SEHNR, CDR2 FQNEAQ (reference sequence).

The V and J genes are TRBV29-1 and TRBJ1-2, with 7 nucleotides matching TRBD1. Germline CDR1 SQVTM, CDR2 ANQGSEA. The CDR3 sequence is 14 residues long. J lost 8 bases, V lost 5 bases, and 14 bases had no gene match. The CDR3 nucleotides read TGCAGCGTTCCCCAGACAGGGCAGGTCGGGGGCTACACCTTC. Amino acids: CSVPQTGQVGGYTF.

The rearrangement links TRBV6-4 to TRBJ2-3; perhaps TRBD1 as D (5 bases). The V gene's germline CDR1 is MRHNA and CDR2 SNTAGT. The CDR3 length is 15 residues. Trimming cost V 4 bases and J 2 bases, with 13 bases left between them. CDR3 coding DNA: TGTGCCAGCAGTGGGACGACAGACCCCACAGATACGCAGTATTTT. Amino acid sequence: CASSGTTDPTDTQYF.

V gene TRBV18 combines with J gene TRBJ2-2; TRBD1 matches 9 bases. The germline gives CDR1 KGHSH, CDR2 LQKENI. V trimming: 6 bases; J trimming: 6 bases; junction bases outside the gene matches: 8. There are 15 residues in the CDR3. CDR3 in amino acids: CASSPGTGSPGELFF. In nucleotides, the CDR3 is TGTGCCAGCTCGCCCGGGACAGGGAGCCCCGGGGAGCTGTTTTTT. Full variable domain (rest looked up from reference TRBV18 and TRBJ2-2): NAGVMQNPRHLVRRRGQEARLRCSPMKGHSHVYWYRQLPEEGLKFMVYLQKENIIDESGMPKERFSAEFPKEGPSILRIQQVVRGDSAAYFCASSPGTGSPGELFFGEGSRLTVL.

This chain connects TRBV25-1 to TRBJ2-1; weak D call: TRBD2 (6 bases). The CDR3 covers 15 residues. V lost 3 bases to trimming and J lost 7 bases, with 16 bases between them. The germline V gene encodes CDR1 MGHDK and CDR2 SYGVNS. The CDR3 sequence is CASSDWPAGPNEQFF. The DNA for the CDR3 is TGTGCCAGCAGTGATTGGCCAGCGGGCCCTAATGAGCAGTTCTTC. Using reference TRBV25-1 and TRBJ2-1 for the parts outside the CDR3, the full variable domain is EADIYQTPRYLVIGTGKKITLECSQTMGHDKMYWYQQDPGMELHLIHYSYGVNSTEKGDLSSESTVSRIRTEHFPLTLESARPSHTSQYLCASSDWPAGPNEQFFGPGTRLTVL.

Here the CDR3 reads CASSLMVGGDTIYF. CDR3 DNA: TGTGCCAGCAGCTTAATGGTCGGCGGGGACACCATATATTTT. The gene calls are TRBV7-6 and TRBJ1-3; D uncertain. The CDR3 is 14 residues long. Trimming shortened V by 2 bases and J by 8 bases, and 13 bases separated the two germline ends. Germline V gives CDR1 SGHVS, CDR2 FNYEAQ.

The chain links TRBV9 to TRBJ2-1; D possibly corresponds to TRBD1 (5 bases). Trimming took off 1 base at V and 6 bases at J, with 11 bases between the two ends. From germline, CDR1 is SGDLS and CDR2 YYNGEE. CDR3 length: 14 residues. As DNA, the CDR3 is TGTGCCAGCAGCGTATCAGGGAACTTCAATGAGCAGTTCTTC. Protein: CASSVSGNFNEQFF.

This clone has a handful of counts. This rearrangement joins TRBV5-6 to TRBJ1-5, with 10 bases lining up with TRBD1. V lost 2 bases, J lost 1 base, and 3 bases stayed unmatched. In germline, CDR1 is SGHDT, CDR2 YYEEEE. The CDR3 runs to 16 residues. The CDR3 is CASSLRQGASNQPQHF. DNA of the CDR3: TGTGCCAGCAGCTTACGACAGGGGGCGAGCAATCAGCCCCAGCATTTT.

This clone was seen once. This sequence joins TRBV11-2 and TRBJ1-2; D perhaps matches TRBD1 (6 bases). The CDR3 is made up of 12 amino acids. V lost 5 bases and J lost 7, with 11 bases in between. In germline, CDR1 is SGHAT, CDR2 FQNNGV. CDR3 in amino acids: CASSPRGSGYTF. CDR3 nucleotide sequence: TGTGCCAGCAGCCCGAGGGGGTCTGGCTACACCTTC.

In this sample, this clone turned up a few times. The chain links TRBV6-6 to TRBJ2-7; D ambiguous. Germline CDR1 is MNHNY and CDR2 is SVGAGI (reference sequence). The CDR3 has 12 amino acids. Trimming stripped 4 bases from V and 4 bases from J, with 8 bases between. The CDR3 DNA sequence: TGTGCCAGCAGTTCCCCCCAGTACGAGCAGTACTTC. As protein: CASSSPQYEQYF.

The chain employs TRBV7-9 and TRBJ2-5; TRBD2 is a possible D gene (6 bases). Germline-derived CDR1 and CDR2 are SEHNR and FQNEAQ (reference sequence). V was cut by 0 bases and J by 2 bases, with 10 bases left in between. The CDR3 has 15 amino acids. CDR3 region: CASSLAKGGQETQYF. DNA of the CDR3: TGTGCCAGCAGCTTAGCGAAAGGAGGGCAAGAGACCCAGTACTTC.

The chain recombines TRBV15 with TRBJ1-1; D not resolved. Trimming left V 0 bases short and J 3 bases short, with 5 bases between. The germline V gene has CDR1 LNHNV and CDR2 YYDKDF (reference sequence). The CDR3 totals 13 residues. The CDR3, as DNA: TGTGCCACCAGCAGAGATCCGGACACTGAAGCTTTCTTT. The encoded protein is CATSRDPDTEAFF.

This chain connects TRBV19 to TRBJ2-7, with 9 bases matching TRBD1. The CDR3 extends over 19 amino acids. Per the germline V gene, CDR1 is LNHDA and CDR2 is SQIVND (reference sequence). Trimming took 1 base from V and 6 from J; bases not matched to a gene: 19. CDR3 coding DNA: TGTGCCAGTAGTATAGGGATACCGGGACAGGGAATATCTTCGGGCGAGCAGTACTTC. This codes for CASSIGIPGQGISSGEQYF.

In this sample, this clone turned up a few times. The V and J genes are TRBV7-2 and TRBJ2-7; D gene uncertain. This CDR3 is 15 amino acids long. V was clipped by 2 bases and J by 0 bases, with 11 bases between them. Germline lookup yields CDR1 SGHTA and CDR2 FQGNSA. The CDR3 region is CASSLSLESSYEQYF. The DNA of the CDR3 is TGTGCCAGCAGCTTATCGCTGGAGAGCTCCTACGAGCAGTACTTC.

The chain carries TRBV5-4 and TRBJ2-3; tentative D call: TRBD2 (6 bases). Trimming removed 3 bases from V and 3 bases from J, with 17 bases in between. Germline CDR1 reads SGHNT; CDR2 reads YYREEE (reference sequence). This CDR3 has 16 residues. CDR3 DNA sequence: TGTGCCAGCAGCTCCGGGGGAAGGGTTGGGACAGATACGCAGTATTTT. This codes for CASSSGGRVGTDTQYF.

This clone has more than one count but fewer than ten. The V and J genes are TRBV6-5 and TRBJ2-3; no definite D call. Germline loops: CDR1 MNHEY, CDR2 SVGAGI. The CDR3 contains 14 residues. V was pared by 8 bases and J by 1 base, with 13 bases between. Here the CDR3 DNA reads TGTGCCAGCTCCCCGGGTGGTCGCACAGATACGCAGTATTTT. Its translation is CASSPGGRTDTQYF.

This clone has only a few counts. This chain connects TRBV5-1 to TRBJ2-2; D is perhaps TRBD2 (5 bases). CDR3 length equals 15 residues. Germline loops: CDR1 SGHRS, CDR2 YFSETQ. The germline V and J ends were trimmed by 5 bases and 5 bases, with 16 bases remaining between them. Here the CDR3 DNA reads TGCGCCAGCAGTCGGTCAGAAGGGAGTACCGGGGAGCTGTTTTTT. Translation gives CASSRSEGSTGELFF. The variable domain in full, completed from reference TRBV5-1 and TRBJ2-2, reads KAGVTQTPRYLIKTRGQQVTLSCSPISGHRSVSWYQQTPGQGLQFLFEYFSETQRNKGNFPGRFSGRQFSNSRSEMNVSTLELGDSALYLCASSRSEGSTGELFFGEGSRLTVL.